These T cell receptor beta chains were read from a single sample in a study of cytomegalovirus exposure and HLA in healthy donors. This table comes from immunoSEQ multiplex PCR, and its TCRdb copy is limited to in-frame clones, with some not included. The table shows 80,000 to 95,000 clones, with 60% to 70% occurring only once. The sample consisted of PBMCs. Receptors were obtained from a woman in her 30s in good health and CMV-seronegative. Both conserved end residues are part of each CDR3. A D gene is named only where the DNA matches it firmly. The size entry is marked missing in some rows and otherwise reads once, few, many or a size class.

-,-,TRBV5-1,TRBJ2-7,TGCGCCAGCAGCTTGTTGGTGGCTTCCTACGAGCAGTACTTC,CASSLLVASYEQYF
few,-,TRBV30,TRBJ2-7,TGTGCCTGGGGAGCGGATACCTACGAGCAGTACTTC,CAWGADTYEQYF
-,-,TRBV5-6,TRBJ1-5,TGTGCCAGCAGCTTGTGGGGCAGAAGGAATCAGCCCCAGCATTTT,CASSLWGRRNQPQHF
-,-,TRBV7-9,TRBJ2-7,TGTGCCAGCAGCTTAGCAACGAGCAACGAGCAGTACTTC,CASSLATSNEQYF
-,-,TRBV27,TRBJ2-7,TGTGCCAGCAGTAGACGACAGGACTACGAGCAGTACTTC,CASSRRQDYEQYF
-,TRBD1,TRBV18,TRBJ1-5,TGTGCCAGCTCCTCGGACAGGGATCAGCCCCAGCATTTT,CASSSDRDQPQHF
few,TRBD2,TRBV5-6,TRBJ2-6,TGTGCCAGCAGCCAGTGGACTAGCGGACTATACTCTGGGGCCAACGTCCTGACTTTC,CASSQWTSGLYSGANVLTF
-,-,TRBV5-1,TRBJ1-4,TGCGCCAGCAGCTCGGGGTTTGAGGAACTGTTTTTT,CASSSGFEELFF
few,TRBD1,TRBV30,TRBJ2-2,TGTGCCTGGAGTGTGACAGGGGCTGGCGGGGAGCTGTTTTTT,CAWSVTGAGGELFF
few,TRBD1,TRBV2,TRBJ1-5,TGTGCCAGCAATGGGGACAGGGATAGTCAGCCCCAGCATTTT,CASNGDRDSQPQHF
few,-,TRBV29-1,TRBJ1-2,TGCAGCGTTGAAAACAGGGTGAACTATGGCTACACCTTC,CSVENRVNYGYTF
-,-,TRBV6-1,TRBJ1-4,TGTGCCAGCAGTTGGCAGGGGCGGCCTAATGAAAAACTGTTTTTT,CASSWQGRPNEKLFF
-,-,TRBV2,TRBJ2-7,TGTGCCAGCAGTGAAGCGTTTACAGGAGGGTACGAGCAGTACTTC,CASSEAFTGGYEQYF
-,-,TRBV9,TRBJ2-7,TGTGCCAGTGGTGGAGGGACCCTTTACGAGCAGTACTTC,CASGGGTLYEQYF
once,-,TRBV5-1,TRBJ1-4,TGCGCCAGCAGCTTGGAGGGGCGGAATAATGAAAAACTGTTTTTT,CASSLEGRNNEKLFF
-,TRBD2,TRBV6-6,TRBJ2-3,TGTGCCAGCAGCGCGGGAGGAGTTACAGATACGCAGTATTTT,CASSAGGVTDTQYF
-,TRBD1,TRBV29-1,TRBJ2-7,TGCAGCGTGGACAGGGGATTCGAGCAGTACTTC,CSVDRGFEQYF
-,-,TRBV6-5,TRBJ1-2,TGTGCCAGCAGTTACTCAACGGACTTTAACTATGGCTACACCTTC,CASSYSTDFNYGYTF
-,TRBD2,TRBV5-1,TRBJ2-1,TGCGCCAGCAGCTCCCCTAGCGGGGGGTCCTACAATGAGCAGTTCTTC,CASSSPSGGSYNEQFF
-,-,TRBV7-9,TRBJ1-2,TGTGCCAGCAGCTTCTCAGGGAGGGACTATGGCTACACCTTC,CASSFSGRDYGYTF